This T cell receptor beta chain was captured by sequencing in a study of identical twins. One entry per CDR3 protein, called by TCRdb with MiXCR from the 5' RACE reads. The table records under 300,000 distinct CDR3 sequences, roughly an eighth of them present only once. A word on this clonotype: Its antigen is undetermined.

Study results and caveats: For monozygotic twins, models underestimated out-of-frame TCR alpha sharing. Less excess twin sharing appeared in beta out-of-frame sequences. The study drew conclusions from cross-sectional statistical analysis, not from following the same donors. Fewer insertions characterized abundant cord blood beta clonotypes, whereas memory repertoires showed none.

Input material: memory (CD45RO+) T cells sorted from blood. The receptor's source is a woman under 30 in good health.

This CDR3 is CASSMIGATDTQYF. CDR3 coding DNA: TGTGCCAGCTCCATGATCGGAGCCACAGATACGCAGTATTTT. V and J are TRBV6-1 and TRBJ2-3; no clear D gene. Germline assignment: CDR1 MNHNS and CDR2 SASEGT. The ends were cut back, 8 bases at V and 2 bases at J, with 14 bases in the middle. The CDR3 extends over 14 amino acids.